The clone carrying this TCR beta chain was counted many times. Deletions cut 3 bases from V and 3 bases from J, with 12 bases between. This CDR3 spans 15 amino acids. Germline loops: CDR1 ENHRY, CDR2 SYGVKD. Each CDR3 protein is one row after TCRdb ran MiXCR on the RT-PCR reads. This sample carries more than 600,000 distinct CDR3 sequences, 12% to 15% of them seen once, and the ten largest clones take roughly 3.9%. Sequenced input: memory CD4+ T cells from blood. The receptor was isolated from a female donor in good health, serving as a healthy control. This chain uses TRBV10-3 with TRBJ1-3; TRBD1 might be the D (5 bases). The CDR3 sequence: CAISDGPGSGNTIYF. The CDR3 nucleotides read TGTGCCATCAGTGATGGTCCAGGGAGTGGAAACACCATATATTTT.